Sequencing of this T cell receptor (beta chain) was carried out in a study of blood T cell repertoires in COVID-19. Study overall: The United States, Italy and Spain were the sources of the acute and convalescent COVID-19 samples.

The assay was immunoSEQ multiplex PCR, and TCRdb's table has in-frame clones only and misses some. This sample has some 300,000 clones; around 87% occur once, and the top ten carry roughly 1%. CDR3 size: 14 residues. Germline CDR1 is KGHDR and CDR2 is SFDVKD. Trimming stripped 6 bases from V and 4 bases from J, with 11 bases between. This chain connects TRBV24-1 to TRBJ2-2, with D perhaps TRBD2 (6 bases). The TCR originated in a woman in her 40s with COVID-19, enrolled during active disease. Sequenced input: peripheral blood. The CDR3 sequence is CATSPAGSTGELFF. Here the CDR3 DNA reads TGTGCCACCAGTCCGGCGGGATCCACCGGGGAGCTGTTTTTT.